These 23 T cell receptor beta chains were all obtained from the same sample, sequenced in a study of blood T cell repertoires in COVID-19. Generated by immunoSEQ multiplex PCR, the TCRdb table keeps only in-frame clones and is missing some. The data contain some 120,000 clones, around four fifths of them singletons. Input material: peripheral blood. These receptors were taken from a human donor in a cohort sampled during active COVID-19.

The chain couples TRBV6-1 to TRBJ2-7; TRBD2 aligns across 9 bases. CDR3 size: 16 residues. Germline loops: CDR1 MNHNS, CDR2 SASEGT. V lost 4 bases, J lost 3 bases, and 10 bases stayed unmatched. CDR3 loop: CASSVLGLAHVYEQYF. The DNA for the CDR3 is TGTGCCAGCAGTGTGCTAGGACTAGCGCACGTCTACGAGCAGTACTTC.

This chain links TRBV5-1 with TRBJ2-1, with D possibly matching TRBD1 (5 bases). This CDR3 is built from 14 residues. Germline V gene lookup returns CDR1 SGHRS and CDR2 YFSETQ. The V gene lost 4 bases and the J gene lost 5 bases, with 13 bases spanning the gap. The CDR3 region is CASSTGQLDNEQFF. Written as DNA, the CDR3 is TGCGCCAGCAGCACCGGACAATTAGACAATGAGCAGTTCTTC. The full variable domain, rest sourced from reference TRBV5-1 and TRBJ2-1, is KAGVTQTPRYLIKTRGQQVTLSCSPISGHRSVSWYQQTPGQGLQFLFEYFSETQRNKGNFPGRFSGRQFSNSRSEMNVSTLELGDSALYLCASSTGQLDNEQFFGPGTRLTVL.

This chain connects TRBV28 to TRBJ1-5, with D tentatively TRBD1 (5 bases). The CDR3 is 17 residues long. Trimming took off 3 bases at V and 1 base at J, with 16 bases between the two ends. Per germline, CDR1 MDHEN and CDR2 SYDVKM. In nucleotides, the CDR3 is TGTGCCAGCAGTTTTGGGGGGAAGGGTCTCAGCAATCAGCCCCAGCATTTT. Protein product: CASSFGGKGLSNQPQHF. The entire variable domain, with the rest obtained from reference TRBV28 and TRBJ1-5, is as follows: DVKVTQSSRYLVKRTGEKVFLECVQDMDHENMFWYRQDPGLGLRLIYFSYDVKMKEKGDIPEGYSVSREKKERFSLILESASTNQTSMYLCASSFGGKGLSNQPQHFGDGTRLSIL.

This clone has just one count. The identical CDR3 is also encoded by other nucleotide sequences in the sample. This rearrangement joins TRBV6-2 or TRBV6-3 to TRBJ1-1; D gene unclear. Germline V gene sequence: CDR1 MNHEY, CDR2 SVGEGT. This CDR3 is 13 amino acids long. V shed 0 bases and J shed 1 base, with 3 bases lying between them. The CDR3 protein is CASSYSRNTEAFF. The CDR3, as DNA: TGTGCCAGCAGTTACTCGAGGAACACTGAAGCTTTCTTT.

The chain carries TRBV6-2 or TRBV6-3 and TRBJ1-1, with TRBD1 identical over 7 bases. From germline, CDR1 is MNHEY and CDR2 SVGEGT. Trimming at V came to 5 bases and at J to 2 bases, leaving 8 bases not matched to a gene. This CDR3 region has 15 residues. The CDR3 loop is CASSTRQGQNTEAFF. The CDR3 DNA reads as TGTGCCAGCAGTACAAGACAGGGACAAAACACTGAAGCTTTCTTT.

The chain combines TRBV18 with TRBJ2-6; TRBD1 matches at 7 bases. In germline, CDR1 is KGHSH, CDR2 LQKENI. The CDR3 runs 16 residues. V shed 1 base, J shed 4 bases, and the junction held 4 bases outside the gene matches. The CDR3 reads CASSPRQGLGANVLTF. For the CDR3, the DNA is TGTGCCAGCTCACCACGACAGGGTTTAGGGGCCAACGTCCTGACTTTC.

The chain combines TRBV6-6 with TRBJ1-4, with TRBD1 identical over 7 bases. This CDR3 comprises 14 residues. Unmatched junction bases numbered 3, after V lost 5 bases and J lost 3 bases. Germline lookup yields CDR1 MNHNY and CDR2 SVGAGI (reference sequence). For the CDR3, the DNA is TGTGCCAGCAGTCTAGGGACAGCTAATGAAAAACTGTTTTTT. As protein: CASSLGTANEKLFF.

This clone turned up a few times. J is TRBJ2-3 and V is TRBV10-3, with D unclear. With 1 base removed from V and 2 bases from J, the gap between germline ends came to 7 bases. The CDR3 covers 14 residues. Germline V gene sequence: CDR1 ENHRY, CDR2 SYGVKD. The CDR3 coding sequence is TGTGCCATCAGTGAGTTTCGAGACACAGATACGCAGTATTTT. Its translation: CAISEFRDTDTQYF.

The V call is TRBV2, the J call TRBJ2-1; 15 nucleotides line up with TRBD2. This CDR3 has 16 amino acids. Germline assignment: CDR1 SNHLY and CDR2 FYNNEI. Trimming removed 6 bases from V and 14 bases from J; junction bases left unmatched: 14. The CDR3 spells CASSAGLAGGQVKEFF. CDR3 DNA: TGTGCCAGCAGCGCCGGACTAGCGGGAGGGCAGGTGAAGGAGTTCTTC. Full variable domain (remainder filled in from reference TRBV2 and TRBJ2-1): EPEVTQTPSHQVTQMGQEVILRCVPISNHLYFYWYRQILGQKVEFLVSFYNNEISEKSEIFDDQFSVERPDGSNFTLKIRSTKLEDSAMYFCASSAGLAGGQVKEFFGPGTRLTVL.

This clone was detected a few times. The chain is built from TRBV7-2 and TRBJ1-6, with D tentatively TRBD1 (5 bases). Trimming took off 0 bases at V and 6 bases at J, with 18 bases between the two ends. Germline V gene sequence: CDR1 SGHTA, CDR2 FQGNSA. The CDR3 is made up of 18 amino acids. The CDR3 spells CASSLAALGRGANSPLHF. The CDR3 coding sequence is TGTGCCAGCAGCTTAGCGGCCCTGGGGAGGGGCGCTAATTCACCCCTCCACTTT.

The chain has TRBV7-8 and TRBJ2-2, with D tentatively TRBD1 (6 bases). From germline, CDR1 is SGHVS and CDR2 FQNEAQ. Trimming stripped 3 bases from V and 2 bases from J, with 10 bases between. This CDR3 comprises 15 residues. The CDR3 nucleotides read TGTGCCAGCAGCTTCAGAGGGGGAAACACCGGGGAGCTGTTTTTT. This gives the protein CASSFRGGNTGELFF.

V and J are TRBV9 and TRBJ1-1; 8 nucleotides line up with TRBD1. Germline V gene lookup returns CDR1 SGDLS and CDR2 YYNGEE. Germline trimming cut 3 bases from V and 4 bases from J; bases unmatched to any gene: 2. The length of the CDR3 is 13 residues. The CDR3 sequence: CASSETGATEAFF. In nucleotides, the CDR3 is TGTGCCAGCAGCGAGACAGGGGCCACTGAAGCTTTCTTT. The whole variable domain, remainder taken from reference TRBV9 and TRBJ1-1, is DSGVTQTPKHLITATGQRVTLRCSPRSGDLSVYWYQQSLDQGLQFLIQYYNGEERAKGNILERFSAQQFPDLHSELNLSSLELGDSALYFCASSETGATEAFFGQGTRLTVV.

The genes are TRBV5-1 and TRBJ2-3; perhaps TRBD2 as D (6 bases). The V and J ends lost 6 bases and 6 bases respectively, with 17 bases between them. The germline V gene has CDR1 SGHRS and CDR2 YFSETQ. The length of the CDR3 is 14 residues. The CDR3 DNA follows: TGCGCCAGCAAAATGGTTGGGGGGAGTGATACGCAGTATTTT. Translated, it gives CASKMVGGSDTQYF.

The chain uses TRBV11-3 and TRBJ1-2; no definite D call. V lost 5 bases and J lost 0, with 19 bases in between. The CDR3 extends over 17 amino acids. Germline lookup yields CDR1 SGHNT and CDR2 YENEEA. CDR3: CASSLKFLVSPNYGYTF. CDR3 sequence (DNA): TGTGCCAGCAGCCTCAAATTTTTAGTTTCACCTAACTATGGCTACACCTTC.

The chain joins TRBV6-4 to TRBJ2-1; perhaps TRBD1 as D (6 bases). The CDR3 is 15 residues long. V was shortened by 6 bases and J by 0 bases, with 12 bases between the two germline ends. Germline lookup yields CDR1 MRHNA and CDR2 SNTAGT. CDR3 nucleotides: TGTGCCAGCAGCGCAGGGGATTTCTCCTACAATGAGCAGTTCTTC. Encoded protein: CASSAGDFSYNEQFF.

V and J are TRBV7-9 and TRBJ1-2, with D maybe TRBD1 (6 bases). Germline V gives CDR1 SEHNR, CDR2 FQNEAQ (reference sequence). Trimming stripped 5 bases from V and 8 bases from J, with 15 bases between. The CDR3 contains 13 residues. This CDR3 reads CASSRTGKGGYTF. The CDR3, as DNA: TGTGCCAGCAGCCGCACAGGGAAGGGAGGCTACACCTTC.

This clone came up once. The CDR3, as DNA: TGTGCCAGCATCCCTGGGGACACGAACACCGGGGAGCTGTTTTTT. It yields the protein CASIPGDTNTGELFF. This chain joins TRBV25-1 and TRBJ2-2, with D possibly being TRBD1 (6 bases). The CDR3 extends over 15 amino acids. Trimming removed 7 bases from V and 0 bases from J, with 12 bases in between. Germline assignment: CDR1 MGHDK and CDR2 SYGVNS. The entire variable domain, with the rest obtained from reference TRBV25-1 and TRBJ2-2, is as follows: EADIYQTPRYLVIGTGKKITLECSQTMGHDKMYWYQQDPGMELHLIHYSYGVNSTEKGDLSSESTVSRIRTEHFPLTLESARPSHTSQYLCASIPGDTNTGELFFGEGSRLTVL.

The V call is TRBV4-3, the J call TRBJ1-1; 7 bases agree with TRBD1. The J segment lost 1 base and the V segment lost 2 bases, leaving 4 bases of the junction unmatched. Germline assignment: CDR1 LGHNA and CDR2 YSLEER. This CDR3 spans 15 amino acids. CDR3: CASSQTGTANTEAFF. CDR3 bases: TGCGCCAGCAGCCAAACCGGGACAGCGAACACTGAAGCTTTCTTT.

This clone was counted a few times. V and J are TRBV29-1 and TRBJ1-1; D is possibly TRBD1 (6 bases). V shed 6 bases and J shed 3 bases, with 14 bases lying between them. The CDR3 is 13 amino acids. Germline CDR1 is SQVTM and CDR2 is ANQGSEA. The CDR3 region is CSVLTGVHTEAFF. Here the CDR3 DNA reads TGCAGCGTATTGACAGGAGTACACACTGAAGCTTTCTTT.

This clone was observed a few times. The chain joins TRBV20-1 to TRBJ2-7; D may be TRBD2 (5 bases). Germline CDR1 reads DFQATT; CDR2 reads SNEGSKA (reference sequence). The V and J ends lost 4 bases and 3 bases respectively, with 7 bases between them. This CDR3 is 11 amino acids long. The CDR3 DNA reads TGCAGTGCTAATGGACTCTACGAGCAGTACTTC. It specifies CSANGLYEQYF.

The V gene is TRBV7-9, the J gene TRBJ2-3; tentative D call: TRBD1 (6 bases). Germline V CDR1 and CDR2: SEHNR, FQNEAQ (reference sequence). The V end was cut by 3 bases, the J end by 2 bases, with 15 bases between. The CDR3 totals 16 residues. Here the CDR3 DNA reads TGTGCCAGCAGCTTCTCAGAGGGGGTGGCCACAGATACGCAGTATTTT. Encoded protein: CASSFSEGVATDTQYF.

CDR3 protein: CASSSPSGVETEAFF. The CDR3, as DNA: TGTGCCAGCAGTTCCCCCTCAGGGGTAGAGACTGAAGCTTTCTTT. V and J are TRBV28 and TRBJ1-1, with D possibly matching TRBD1 (6 bases). V was clipped by 4 bases and J by 5 bases, with 17 bases between them. Per the germline V gene, CDR1 is MDHEN and CDR2 is SYDVKM. The CDR3 has 15 residues.

The chain uses TRBV21-1 and TRBJ2-2; the table gives TRBD1 as D, unverified against the DNA. TRBV21-1 corresponds to a pseudogene. This CDR3 is built from 16 residues. CDR3 protein: CASNRSPGQDTGELFF. As DNA, the CDR3 is TGTGCCAGCAACCGGTCACCGGGACAAGACACCGGGGAGCTGTTTTTT.